The T cell receptor (beta chain) described here comes from a study of blood T cell repertoires in COVID-19. Study context: Sources were T cells, B-cell-depleted T cells, or PBMCs; the material itself was cDNA or gDNA.

Assay: immunoSEQ multiplex PCR; the TCRdb copy retains only in-frame clones and omits some. The data contain roughly 96,000 clones, 82% of them singletons. CDR1 is MDHEN and CDR2 is SYDVKM in the germline V gene. V shed 8 bases and J shed 1 base, with 10 bases lying between them. The CDR3 is 13 amino acids. The gene calls are TRBV28 and TRBJ2-3; perhaps TRBD1 as D (6 bases). Material for sequencing was peripheral blood. The receptor comes from an elderly man with acute or convalescent COVID-19. CDR3 region: CASQDSRTDTQYF. The CDR3 coding sequence is TGTGCCAGCCAGGACAGCCGCACAGATACGCAGTATTTT.